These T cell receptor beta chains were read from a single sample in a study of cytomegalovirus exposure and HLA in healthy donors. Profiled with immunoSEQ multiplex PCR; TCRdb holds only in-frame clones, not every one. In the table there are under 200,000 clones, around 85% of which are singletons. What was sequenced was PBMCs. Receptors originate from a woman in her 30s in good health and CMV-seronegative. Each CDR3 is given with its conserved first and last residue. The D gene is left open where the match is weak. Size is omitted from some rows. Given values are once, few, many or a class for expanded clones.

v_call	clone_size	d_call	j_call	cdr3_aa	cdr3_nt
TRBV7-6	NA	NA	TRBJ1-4	CASSLEAGRREKLFF	TGTGCCAGCAGCTTAGAAGCAGGGCGTCGGGAAAAACTGTTTTTT
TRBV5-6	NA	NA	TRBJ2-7	CASSFLDREQYF	TGTGCCAGCAGCTTCTTGGATAGGGAGCAGTACTTC
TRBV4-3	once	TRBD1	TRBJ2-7	CASSQDSRQGTYEQYF	TGCGCCAGCAGCCAAGATTCCCGACAGGGAACCTACGAGCAGTACTTC
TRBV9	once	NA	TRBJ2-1	CASSVSTNNEQFF	TGTGCCAGCAGCGTATCTACTAACAATGAGCAGTTCTTC
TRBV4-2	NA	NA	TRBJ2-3	CASSHQGGTDTQYF	TGTGCCAGCAGCCATCAGGGTGGCACAGATACGCAGTATTTT
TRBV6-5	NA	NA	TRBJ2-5	CASSYHEGGQETQYF	TGTGCCAGCAGTTACCACGAGGGGGGCCAAGAGACCCAGTACTTC
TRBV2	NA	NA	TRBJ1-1	CASKRGLNTEAFF	TGTGCCAGCAAACGAGGTTTGAACACTGAAGCTTTCTTT
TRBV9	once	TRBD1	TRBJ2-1	CASSPFGTGGWESSDNEQFF	TGTGCCAGCAGCCCCTTTGGGACAGGGGGATGGGAATCCTCGGACAATGAGCAGTTCTTC
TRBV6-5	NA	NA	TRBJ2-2	CASSLQTANTGELFF	TGTGCCAGCAGCCTACAGACGGCTAACACCGGGGAGCTGTTTTTT
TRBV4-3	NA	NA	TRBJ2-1	CASSQDLLGKGLFNYNEQFF	TGCGCCAGCAGCCAAGATCTTTTGGGTAAGGGATTATTCAACTACAATGAGCAGTTCTTC
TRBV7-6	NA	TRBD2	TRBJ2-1	CASSLGGLVKNEQFF	TGTGCCAGCAGCTTAGGGGGACTAGTCAAGAATGAGCAGTTCTTC
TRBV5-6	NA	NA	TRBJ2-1	CASSPINRVGNEQFF	TGTGCCAGCAGCCCGATCAACAGGGTTGGGAATGAGCAGTTCTTC
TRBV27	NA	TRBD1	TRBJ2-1	CASSRTGTGKNEQFF	TGTGCCAGCAGCCGGACCGGGACAGGGAAAAATGAGCAGTTCTTC
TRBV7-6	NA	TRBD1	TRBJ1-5	CASSRGQGGQPQHF	TGTGCCAGCAGCAGGGGACAGGGGGGCCAGCCCCAGCATTTT
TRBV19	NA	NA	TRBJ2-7	CASRGSYYEQYF	TGTGCCAGTAGAGGGTCGTACTACGAGCAGTACTTC
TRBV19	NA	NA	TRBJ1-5	CASSIVGAGQPQHF	TGTGCCAGTAGTATAGTAGGCGCGGGGCAGCCCCAGCATTTT
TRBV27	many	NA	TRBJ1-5	CASSLWVGNQPQHF	TGTGCCAGCAGTTTATGGGTTGGGAACCAGCCCCAGCATTTT
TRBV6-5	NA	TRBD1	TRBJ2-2	CASRGTGFAGELFF	TGTGCCAGCAGGGGGACAGGGTTCGCCGGGGAGCTGTTTTTT
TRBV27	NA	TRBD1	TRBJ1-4	CASSLTGQNVVIGEKLFF	TGTGCCAGCAGTCTGACGGGACAGAATGTCGTGATAGGTGAAAAACTGTTTTTT